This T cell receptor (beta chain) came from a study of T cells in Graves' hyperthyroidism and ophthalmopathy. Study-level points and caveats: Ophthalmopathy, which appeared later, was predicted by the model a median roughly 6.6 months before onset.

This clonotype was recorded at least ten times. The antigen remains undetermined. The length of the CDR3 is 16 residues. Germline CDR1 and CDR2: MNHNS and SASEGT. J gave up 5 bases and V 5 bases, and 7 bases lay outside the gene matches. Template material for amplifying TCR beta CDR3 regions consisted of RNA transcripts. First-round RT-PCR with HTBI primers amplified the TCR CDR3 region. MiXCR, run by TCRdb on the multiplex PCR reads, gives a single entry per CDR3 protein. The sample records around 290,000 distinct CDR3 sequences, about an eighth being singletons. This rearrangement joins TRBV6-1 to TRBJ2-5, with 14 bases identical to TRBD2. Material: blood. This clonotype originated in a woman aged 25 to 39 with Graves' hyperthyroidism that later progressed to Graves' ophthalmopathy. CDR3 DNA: TGTGCCAGCAGTTCAGGGACTAGCGGGAGTTGGGAGACCCAGTACTTC. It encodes CASSSGTSGSWETQYF.